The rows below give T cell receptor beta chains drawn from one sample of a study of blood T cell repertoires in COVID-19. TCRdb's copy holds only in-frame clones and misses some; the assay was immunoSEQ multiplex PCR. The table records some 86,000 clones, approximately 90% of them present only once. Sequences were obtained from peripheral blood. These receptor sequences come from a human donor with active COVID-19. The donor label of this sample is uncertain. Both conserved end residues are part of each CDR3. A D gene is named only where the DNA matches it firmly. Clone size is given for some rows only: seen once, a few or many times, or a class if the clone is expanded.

TGTGCCAGCAGCTTAGGCGGGACGGGACAGGGGACCCAGTACTTC CASSLGGTGQGTQYF TRBJ2-5 TRBV11-3 NA TRBD1
TGTGCCAGCAGCGGGCAGGGGGATGAGTACGAGCAGTACTTC CASSGQGDEYEQYF TRBJ2-7 TRBV5-4 few TRBD1
TGTGCCAGCAGCGTGGCAACAGGGGAGTCCGAGCAGTACTTC CASSVATGESEQYF TRBJ2-7 TRBV7-2 NA TRBD1
TGTGCCAGCAGCTTGGGACGCGGGGGGGGCACAGATACGCAGTATTTT CASSLGRGGGTDTQYF TRBJ2-3 TRBV7-8 NA TRBD2
TGTGCCAGCAGCGTAGATGATAGCGGGATTACCGGGGAGCTGTTTTTT CASSVDDSGITGELFF TRBJ2-2 TRBV9 NA TRBD2
TGTGCCAGCAGAGAAACAGGGACCTATGGCTACACCTTC CASRETGTYGYTF TRBJ1-2 TRBV11-2 NA NA
TGCGCCAGCAGCTTGGCCGTGGGGACAACCGGGGAGCTGTTTTTT CASSLAVGTTGELFF TRBJ2-2 TRBV5-1 NA NA
TGTGCCAGCAGCCAAAAGGGACTAGCGGGGTACAATGAGCAGTTCTTC CASSQKGLAGYNEQFF TRBJ2-1 TRBV9 NA TRBD2
TGTGCCAGCGCCCCCGGTCCTAACAGGGACACTGAAGCTTTCTTT CASAPGPNRDTEAFF TRBJ1-1 TRBV6-6 NA NA
TGTGCCAGCAGTGACTCAGCGGGCACAGATACGCAGTATTTT CASSDSAGTDTQYF TRBJ2-3 TRBV6-4 NA NA
TGTGCCAGCAGTTACTGGCGGGGGGAGACCGGGGAGCTGTTTTTT CASSYWRGETGELFF TRBJ2-2 TRBV6-5 NA TRBD2
TGTGCCAGCAGTTTAGTCCGGCCAGCGCTCTATGGCTACACCTTC CASSLVRPALYGYTF TRBJ1-2 TRBV28 NA NA
TGTGCCAGCAGCCTTGGGACAGGGAGCCACGAGCAGTACTTC CASSLGTGSHEQYF TRBJ2-7 TRBV11-2 NA TRBD1
TGCGCCAGCAGCCCCGGGACACCCGCCGGGGAGCTGTTTTTT CASSPGTPAGELFF TRBJ2-2 TRBV5-1 NA NA
TGCAGTGCTAGTTCAGTTAGCGGGAGACACAATGAGCAGTTCTTC CSASSVSGRHNEQFF TRBJ2-1 TRBV20-1 NA TRBD2
TGTGCCAGTAGGGATCCCGGGACAGTGGATGAAAAACTGTTTTTT CASRDPGTVDEKLFF TRBJ1-4 TRBV19 NA TRBD1
TGTGCCAGCAGCGTAGGCGTGGCAACTAATGAAAAACTGTTTTTT CASSVGVATNEKLFF TRBJ1-4 TRBV9 NA NA
TGTGCCAGCAGTTTATCAGGGTTTGGCTACACCTTC CASSLSGFGYTF TRBJ1-2 TRBV12-3/TRBV12-4 once NA
TGTGCCAGCAGTCTGAAGGGGGCGAGAAACGAGCAGTACTTC CASSLKGARNEQYF TRBJ2-7 TRBV6-6 NA TRBD1
TGTGCCAGCAGCGCCATCTATGGCTACACCTTC CASSAIYGYTF TRBJ1-2 TRBV9 NA NA
TGTGCCAGCAGCTCCCAGGGGGACGGGAGTGAAAAACTGTTTTTT CASSSQGDGSEKLFF TRBJ1-4 TRBV7-9 NA TRBD1
TGTGTCAGAAGCTGTGTTCAACGGGACAGGGGGTTATGGGCTAATGAAAAACTGTTTTTT CVRSCVQRDRGLWANEKLFF TRBJ1-4 TRBV7-5 NA NA
TGTGCCAGCAGTTCGGGGGGGGAAACTGAAGCTTTCTTT CASSSGGETEAFF TRBJ1-1 TRBV28 NA NA
TGTGCCAGCAGCCCGGGGGTCTCGGGAGCTTTCTTT CASSPGVSGAFF TRBJ1-1 TRBV13 NA NA
TGTGCCAGCAGGGACCTACTAGCGGGGGGGCGAGTTGGCACAGATACGCAGTATTTT CASRDLLAGGRVGTDTQYF TRBJ2-3 TRBV2 NA TRBD2
TGTGCCAGCAGCTTGGATTTAGGGGCAGTGAACACTGAAGCTTTCTTT CASSLDLGAVNTEAFF TRBJ1-1 TRBV5-4 once NA
TGTGCCAGCAGCTTAAAGCACTACGAGCAGTACTTC CASSLKHYEQYF TRBJ2-7 TRBV7-9 NA NA
TGTGCCAGCAGTGAAAGATTGGCCGGCAATCAGCCCCAGCATTTT CASSERLAGNQPQHF TRBJ1-5 TRBV6-1 NA NA
TGTGCCAGCAGTTTAGATAATGGAAACACCATATATTTT CASSLDNGNTIYF TRBJ1-3 TRBV12-3/TRBV12-4 few NA
TGTGCCAGCAGTTTTCAGGGTCCTACTCGGGAGCAGTACTTC CASSFQGPTREQYF TRBJ2-7 TRBV28 NA NA
TGTGCCAGCTCACACGGAGGCATCCAAGAGACCCAGTACTTC CASSHGGIQETQYF TRBJ2-5 TRBV18 NA NA
TGTGCCAGCAGTTATTCCAGAGGGCTCGGCACAGATACGCAGTATTTT CASSYSRGLGTDTQYF TRBJ2-3 TRBV6-2/TRBV6-3 NA NA
TGTGCCACCAGGTCTTCCCTAGCGGTGACAGATACGCAGTATTTT CATRSSLAVTDTQYF TRBJ2-3 TRBV15 NA TRBD2
TGTGCCAGCAGCTTCGGGACTAGCGTTGCAACAGATACGCAGTATTTT CASSFGTSVATDTQYF TRBJ2-3 TRBV7-3 NA TRBD2
TGTGCCAGCAGGAAAAGGGACAGGGGCTACACCTTC CASRKRDRGYTF TRBJ1-2 TRBV12-3/TRBV12-4 NA TRBD1